These 7 T cell receptor beta chains were sequenced from one sample in a study of blood T cells in healthy people across ages. A sample-barcoded 5' primer and a J-beta primer mix were used in a second PCR of roughly 7 to 11 cycles. TCRdb recomputed calls from the 5' RACE reads with MiXCR, one row per CDR3 protein. The top ten hold about 19% of the sample, which has 650,000 to 950,000 distinct CDR3 sequences, approximately 44% seen once. The material sequenced was blood. These receptors originate from a man aged 55 to 70 in good health.

This clonotype was counted only a few times. The rearrangement uses TRBV27 and TRBJ2-7; no definite D call. From germline, CDR1 is MNHEY and CDR2 SMNVEV (reference sequence). Trimming took off 5 bases at V and 2 bases at J, with 10 bases between the two ends. The CDR3 sequence is 13 residues long. DNA of the CDR3: TGTGCCAGCAGTGTCCGTGGCCCCTACGAGCAGTACTTC. Translating it yields CASSVRGPYEQYF.

This clonotype has a handful of counts. The chain uses TRBV20-1 and TRBJ2-7; 7 nucleotides agree with TRBD1. The CDR3 consists of 16 residues. Germline lookup yields CDR1 DFQATT and CDR2 SNEGSKA (reference sequence). The junction had 13 bases not matched to a gene; V was cut back by 1 base and J by 4 bases. The CDR3 sequence is CSARATDRDTLYEQYF. DNA for the CDR3: TGCAGTGCTAGAGCAACCGACAGGGACACCCTTTACGAGCAGTACTTC.

This clonotype has a count of ten or more. The rearrangement joins TRBV20-1 to TRBJ2-5; D possibly corresponds to TRBD2 (5 bases). CDR3 length: 13 amino acids. Trimming shortened V by 4 bases and J by 5 bases, and 14 bases separated the two germline ends. Germline values: CDR1 DFQATT, CDR2 SNEGSKA (reference sequence). CDR3 nucleotide sequence: TGCAGTGCTAATGCTCGGGGTCGGGAGACCCAGTACTTC. Translating it yields CSANARGRETQYF.

As DNA, the CDR3 is TGCGCCAGCAGCCAAGTTTTATCCCGCGGCAGGATTAACACCGGGGAGCTGTTTTTT. As protein: CASSQVLSRGRINTGELFF. The chain combines TRBV4-3 with TRBJ2-2; D call uncertain. The CDR3 extends over 19 amino acids. Germline assignment: CDR1 LGHNA and CDR2 YSLEER. The ends were cut back, 1 base at V and 2 bases at J, with 20 bases in the middle.

This rearrangement joins TRBV10-2 to TRBJ2-2; no clear D gene. V was pared by 8 bases and J by 0 bases, with 10 bases between. The CDR3 runs to 14 residues. Germline-derived CDR1 and CDR2 are WSHSY and SAAADI. The DNA of the CDR3 is TGCGCCAGCTATGGGGATGCGAACACCGGGGAGCTGTTTTTT. This sequence encodes CASYGDANTGELFF.

This rearrangement joins TRBV13 to TRBJ2-5; the D is unclear. The end of the DNA fits TRBJ2-7 better, so the J call may be wrong. CDR3 length: 14 amino acids. The germline CDR1 and CDR2 sequences are PRHDT and FYEKMQ (reference sequence). The CDR3 here is CASSFGYPDYEQYF. Written as DNA, the CDR3 is TGTGCCAGCAGCTTTGGGTACCCAGACTACGAGCAGTACTTC.

The chain has TRBV4-3 and TRBJ2-7; 7 positions agree with TRBD2. The CDR3 totals 15 residues. Per germline, CDR1 LGHNA and CDR2 YSLEER. J was trimmed by 2 bases and V by 2 bases; bases with no gene match: 6. The CDR3 DNA reads TGCGCCAGCAGCCAAATCCTAGCGGTAACCTACGAGCAGTACTTC. Its translation: CASSQILAVTYEQYF.